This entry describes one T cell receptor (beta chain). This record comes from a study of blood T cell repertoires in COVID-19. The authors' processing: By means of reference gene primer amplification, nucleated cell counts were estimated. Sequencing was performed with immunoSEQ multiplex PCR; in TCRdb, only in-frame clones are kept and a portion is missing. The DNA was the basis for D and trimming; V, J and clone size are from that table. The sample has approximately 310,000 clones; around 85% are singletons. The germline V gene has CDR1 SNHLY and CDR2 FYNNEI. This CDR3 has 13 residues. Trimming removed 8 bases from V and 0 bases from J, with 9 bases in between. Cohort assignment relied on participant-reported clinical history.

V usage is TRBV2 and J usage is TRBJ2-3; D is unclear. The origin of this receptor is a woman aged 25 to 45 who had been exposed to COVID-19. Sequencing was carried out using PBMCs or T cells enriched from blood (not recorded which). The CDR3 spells CASHETSTDTQYF. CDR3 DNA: TGTGCCAGCCACGAGACTAGCACAGATACGCAGTATTTT.